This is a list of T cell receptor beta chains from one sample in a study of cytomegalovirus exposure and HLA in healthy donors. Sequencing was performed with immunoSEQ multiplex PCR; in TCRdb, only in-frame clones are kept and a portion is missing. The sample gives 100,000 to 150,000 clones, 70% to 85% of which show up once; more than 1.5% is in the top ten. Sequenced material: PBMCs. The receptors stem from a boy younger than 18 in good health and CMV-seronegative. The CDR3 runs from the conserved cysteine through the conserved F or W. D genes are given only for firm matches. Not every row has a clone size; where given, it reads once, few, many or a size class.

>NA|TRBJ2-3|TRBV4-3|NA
TGCGCCAGCAGCCCGACCGGGGGAGAAGATACGCAGTATTTT
CASSPTGGEDTQYF
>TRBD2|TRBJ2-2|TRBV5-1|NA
TGCGCCAGCAGCTTGCAGACTAGCCCCCCGGGCACCGGGGAGCTGTTTTTT
CASSLQTSPPGTGELFF
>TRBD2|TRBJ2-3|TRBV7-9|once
TGTGCCAGCAGCTTAGTGACTAGCGGGATGTCAGATACGCAGTATTTT
CASSLVTSGMSDTQYF
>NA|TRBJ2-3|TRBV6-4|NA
TGTGCCAGCAGTGACTCGGGCAGCACAGATACGCAGTATTTT
CASSDSGSTDTQYF
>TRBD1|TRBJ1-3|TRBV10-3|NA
TGTGCCACCACTCCGGGACAGGGTCGAAACACCATATATTTT
CATTPGQGRNTIYF
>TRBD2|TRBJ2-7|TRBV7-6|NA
TGTGCCAGCAGCTTAAAGGCGGGAGATAGCTCCTACGAGCAGTACTTC
CASSLKAGDSSYEQYF
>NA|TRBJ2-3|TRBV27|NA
TGTGCCAGCCGATCCCGATTCATAGCGGATCGTATTCTCACAGATACGCAGTATTTT
CASRSRFIADRILTDTQYF
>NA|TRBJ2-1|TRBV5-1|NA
TGCGCCAGCAGCTCCCCTACAGGGGAGCAGTTCTTC
CASSSPTGEQFF
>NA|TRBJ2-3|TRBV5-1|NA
TGCGCCAGCAGCTCGTGGGGGCGCACAAGCACAGATACGCAGTATTTT
CASSSWGRTSTDTQYF
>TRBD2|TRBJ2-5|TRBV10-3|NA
TGTGCCATCAGTGAGTCGGGCGGGGGGCCGCAAGAGACCCAGTACTTC
CAISESGGGPQETQYF
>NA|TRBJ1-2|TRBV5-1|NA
TGCGCCAGCAGAGGCGGGGGGCTGAATGGCTACACCTTC
CASRGGGLNGYTF
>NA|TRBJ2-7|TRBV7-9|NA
TGTGCCAGCAGCTCCCCCCTTGAGGACGAGCAGTACTTC
CASSSPLEDEQYF
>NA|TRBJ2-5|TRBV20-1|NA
TGCAGTGCCCCTGACTTTGGGACCCAGTACTTC
CSAPDFGTQYF
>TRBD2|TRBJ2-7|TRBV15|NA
TGTGCCACCAGCAGAGCTCGGGGGGCCTACGAGCAGTACTTC
CATSRARGAYEQYF
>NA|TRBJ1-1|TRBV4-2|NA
TGTGCCAGCAGCCACCAGGTGGAAGGTGAAGCTTTCTTT
CASSHQVEGEAFF
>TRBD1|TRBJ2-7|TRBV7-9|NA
TGTGCCAGCAGCTCGAATATGGGACAGAACCCCTCCTACGAGCAGTACTTC
CASSSNMGQNPSYEQYF
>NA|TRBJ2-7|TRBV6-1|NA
TGTGCCAGCAGTGTGGGGGGTACGTCCTACGAGCAGTACTTC
CASSVGGTSYEQYF
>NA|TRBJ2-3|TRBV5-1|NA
TGCGCCAGCAGCTTGGCAGGGGATTTCTATACGCAGTATTTT
CASSLAGDFYTQYF
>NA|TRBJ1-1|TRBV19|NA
TGTGCCAGTAGTATTAGAGGGGGGGCGGTAGGCACTGAAGCTTTCTTT
CASSIRGGAVGTEAFF
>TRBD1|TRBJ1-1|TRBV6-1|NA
TGTGCCTCCTCGAGACAGGGAGGGAACACTGAAGCTTTCTTT
CASSRQGGNTEAFF
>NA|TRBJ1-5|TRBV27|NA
TGTGCCAGCAGTTCGACACGCAGCAATCAGCCCCAGCATTTT
CASSSTRSNQPQHF
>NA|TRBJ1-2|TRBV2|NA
TGTGCCAGCAGTGAAAGGAGGGGAGGGGATGGCTACACCTTC
CASSERRGGDGYTF
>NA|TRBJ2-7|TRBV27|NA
TGTGCCAGCAAGGTAGGGGCGGGATACGAGCAGTACTTC
CASKVGAGYEQYF
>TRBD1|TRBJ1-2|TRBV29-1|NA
TGCAGCGTTATGACAGGGCAGGCCTGTGGCTACACCTTC
CSVMTGQACGYTF
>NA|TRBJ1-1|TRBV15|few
TGTGCCACCAGCAGAGTACAGAACACTGAAGCTTTCTTT
CATSRVQNTEAFF
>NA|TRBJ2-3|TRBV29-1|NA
TGCAGCGTTGAAGGGGAGATGAGTAGTGGCACAGATACGCAGTATTTT
CSVEGEMSSGTDTQYF
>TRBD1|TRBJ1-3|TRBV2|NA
TGTGCCAGCAGCGGGGACAGGACTGGAAACACCATATATTTT
CASSGDRTGNTIYF
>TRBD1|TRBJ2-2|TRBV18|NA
TGTGCCAGCTCACCACCGGGGACAGGGACCTCCGGGGAGCTGTTTTTT
CASSPPGTGTSGELFF
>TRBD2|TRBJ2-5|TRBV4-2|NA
TGTGCCAGCAGCCCTACTAGCGGGGGCGGAGAGACCCAGTACTTC
CASSPTSGGGETQYF
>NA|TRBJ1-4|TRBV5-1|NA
TGCGCCAGCAGCCACGGGCGACAGGCAAATGAAAAACTGTTTTTT
CASSHGRQANEKLFF
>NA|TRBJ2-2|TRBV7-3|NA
TGTGCCAGCCAACGGACACAAGGCACCGGGGAGCTGTTTTTT
CASQRTQGTGELFF
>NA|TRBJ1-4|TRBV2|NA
TGTGCCAGCAGCTGGACAGAAAGTAATGAAAAACTGTTTTTT
CASSWTESNEKLFF
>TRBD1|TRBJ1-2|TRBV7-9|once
TGTTCCAGCAGCTTAGGACAGGGTGGCTACACCTTC
CSSSLGQGGYTF
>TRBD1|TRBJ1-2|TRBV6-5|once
TGTGCCAGCAGTCAGGGGGGTGGCTACACCTTC
CASSQGGGYTF
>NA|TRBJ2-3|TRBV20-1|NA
TGCAGTGCTCCGGGACTCCTCATGTATTTT
CSAPGLLMYF
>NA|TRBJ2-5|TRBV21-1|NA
TGTGCCAGCAGCAAGGCCGGGACACGGAGATACTGCCAAGAGACCCAGTACTTC
CASSKAGTRRYCQETQYF
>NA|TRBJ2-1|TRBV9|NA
TGTGCCAGCAGCTCCCCCGGCGGGAACAATGAGCAGTTCTTC
CASSSPGGNNEQFF
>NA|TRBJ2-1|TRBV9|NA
TGTGCCAGCAGCGTAGGGGATAGCGGTTACAATGAGCAGTTCTTC
CASSVGDSGYNEQFF
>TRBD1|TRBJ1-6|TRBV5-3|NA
TGTGCCAGAAGCATCCGGGACAGCTCCTATAATTCACCCCTCCACTTT
CARSIRDSSYNSPLHF
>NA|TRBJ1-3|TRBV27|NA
TGTGCCAGCAGTCTCTCGTATAGAAACACCATATATTTT
CASSLSYRNTIYF
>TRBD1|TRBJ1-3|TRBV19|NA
TGTGCCAGTAGTATAAGGGACAGGCCTTCTGGAAACACCATATATTTT
CASSIRDRPSGNTIYF